The sequence of this T cell receptor (beta chain) was determined in a study of blood T cell repertoires in COVID-19. Study-wide background: From T cells, B-cell-depleted T cells, or PBMCs came the material, which was cDNA or gDNA.

The CDR3 spans 15 residues. From germline, CDR1 is SGHRS and CDR2 YFSETQ. The V gene lost 5 bases and the J gene lost 1 base, with 14 bases spanning the gap. Authors' analysis steps: Nucleated cell number was recorded as an estimate derived from reference gene primer amplification. Some clones are missing from TCRdb's copy, which holds only in-frame ones; the method was immunoSEQ multiplex PCR. The DNA gave D and trimming, while V, J and clone size come from that table. The repertoire holds approximately 240,000 clones, with 75% to 90% as singletons. The cohort comprised adults aged about 18 to 100 years residing in about two dozen US areas.

The source material was PBMCs or T cells enriched from blood (not recorded which). The chain combines TRBV5-1 with TRBJ2-3; tentatively, D is TRBD2 (5 bases). The origin of this receptor is a woman in her late teens or twenties in a cohort exposed to, infected with or recovered from COVID-19 (not recorded which). The CDR3 loop reads CASSGSTGGTDTQYF. The CDR3 DNA follows: TGCGCCAGCAGTGGGAGTACCGGGGGCACAGATACGCAGTATTTT.